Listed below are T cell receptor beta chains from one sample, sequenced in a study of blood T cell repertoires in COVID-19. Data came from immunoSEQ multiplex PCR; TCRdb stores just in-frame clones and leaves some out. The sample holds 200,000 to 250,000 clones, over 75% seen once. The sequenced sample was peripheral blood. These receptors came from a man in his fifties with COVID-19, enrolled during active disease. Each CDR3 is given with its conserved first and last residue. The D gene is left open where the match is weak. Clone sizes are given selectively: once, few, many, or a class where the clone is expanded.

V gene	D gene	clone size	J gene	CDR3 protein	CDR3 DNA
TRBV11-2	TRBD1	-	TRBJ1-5	CASSAGQGPNQPQHF	TGTGCCAGCAGCGCGGGACAGGGCCCCAATCAGCCCCAGCATTTT
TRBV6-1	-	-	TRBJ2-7	CASSESGILTGQYF	TGTGCCAGCAGTGAGTCGGGGATCTTAACGGGGCAGTACTTC
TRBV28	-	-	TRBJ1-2	CASSLLGGAVTGYTF	TGTGCCAGCAGTTTACTTGGGGGCGCAGTTACTGGCTACACCTTC
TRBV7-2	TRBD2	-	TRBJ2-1	CASSTGTRGVDEQFF	TGTGCCAGCAGCACCGGGACTAGGGGGGTGGATGAGCAGTTCTTC
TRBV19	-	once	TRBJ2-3	CASSIGQLSTDTQYF	TGTGCCAGTAGTATAGGACAACTCTCTACAGATACGCAGTATTTT
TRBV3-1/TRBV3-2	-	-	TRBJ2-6	CASSRTGSGANVLTF	TGTGCCAGCAGCCGCACAGGGTCTGGGGCCAACGTCCTGACTTTC
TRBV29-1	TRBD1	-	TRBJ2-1	CSVDGLDRGHTYNEQFF	TGCAGCGTTGATGGTTTGGACAGGGGCCACACCTACAATGAGCAGTTCTTC
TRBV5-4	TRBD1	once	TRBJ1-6	CASSSELRTGNNSPLHF	TGTGCCAGCAGCTCCGAACTCCGGACAGGGAATAATTCACCCCTCCACTTT
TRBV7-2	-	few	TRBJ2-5	CASSLGLDRQETQYF	TGTGCCAGCAGCTTGGGCCTGGACAGACAAGAGACCCAGTACTTC
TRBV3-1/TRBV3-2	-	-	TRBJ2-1	CASSQVRLANYNEQFF	TGTGCCAGCAGCCAAGTTAGGCTAGCCAACTACAATGAGCAGTTCTTC
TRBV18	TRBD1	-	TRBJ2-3	CASSLTGGTDTQYF	TGTGCCAGCTCACTTACAGGGGGCACAGATACGCAGTATTTT
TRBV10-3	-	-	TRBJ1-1	CAISATAGDTGPTEAFF	TGTGCCATCAGTGCAACAGCCGGGGACACGGGCCCGACTGAAGCTTTCTTT
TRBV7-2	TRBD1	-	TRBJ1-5	CASSVNPGQGIQPQHF	TGTGCCAGCAGCGTTAATCCGGGACAGGGGATTCAGCCCCAGCATTTT
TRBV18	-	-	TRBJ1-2	CASSPYRTNYGYTF	TGTGCCAGCTCACCATACAGAACCAACTATGGCTACACCTTC
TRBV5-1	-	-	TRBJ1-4	CASSLKAPDEKLFF	TGCGCCAGCAGCTTGAAAGCACCTGATGAAAAACTGTTTTTT
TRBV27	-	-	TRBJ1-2	CATQRALGYGYTF	TGTGCCACCCAGAGGGCGCTAGGCTATGGCTACACCTTC
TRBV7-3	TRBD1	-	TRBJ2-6	CASSPLRQGGGANVLTF	TGTGCCAGCAGCCCTCTTCGACAGGGTGGCGGGGCCAACGTCCTGACTTTC
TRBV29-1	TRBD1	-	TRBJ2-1	CSAIRSGQGYYNEQFF	TGCAGCGCCATTAGATCGGGACAGGGGTATTACAATGAGCAGTTCTTC
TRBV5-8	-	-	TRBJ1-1	CASSLLVNTEAFF	TGTGCCAGCAGCTTGCTTGTGAACACTGAAGCTTTCTTT
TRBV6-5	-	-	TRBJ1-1	CASSLDRWNTEAFF	TGTGCCAGCAGTCTCGACAGATGGAACACTGAAGCTTTCTTT
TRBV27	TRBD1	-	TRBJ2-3	CASSLFQGAGTDTQYF	TGTGCCAGCAGTTTGTTCCAGGGGGCTGGGACAGATACGCAGTATTTT
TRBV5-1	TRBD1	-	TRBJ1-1	CASREGQGMYSEAFF	TGCGCCAGCAGGGAAGGACAGGGGATGTATTCTGAAGCTTTCTTT
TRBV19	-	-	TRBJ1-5	CASSIFQGNQPQHF	TGTGCCAGTAGTATCTTCCAGGGAAATCAGCCCCAGCATTTT
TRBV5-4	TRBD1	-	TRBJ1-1	CASSTPEQGMNTEAFF	TGTGCCAGCAGCACACCCGAACAGGGGATGAACACTGAAGCTTTCTTT
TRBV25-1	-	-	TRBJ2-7	CASSAPGNYEQYF	TGTGCCAGCAGTGCCCCAGGGAACTACGAGCAGTACTTC
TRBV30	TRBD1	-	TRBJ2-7	CAWSVKGAMGEQYF	TGTGCCTGGAGTGTAAAGGGGGCGATGGGCGAGCAGTACTTC
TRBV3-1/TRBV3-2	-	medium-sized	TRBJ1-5	CASSRDNNQPQHF	TGTGCCAGCAGCCGGGACAACAATCAGCCCCAGCATTTT
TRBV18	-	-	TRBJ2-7	CASSPVTDFSYEQYF	TGTGCCAGCTCACCTGTGACAGATTTTTCCTACGAGCAGTACTTC